A selection of T cell receptor beta chains follows, all from one sample in a study of follicular helper T cells after annual influenza vaccination. Here immunoSEQ multiplex PCR was the method, and the copy in TCRdb shows in-frame clones only, minus some. Found here are roughly 13,000 clones, roughly 78% of them singletons; the top ten hold roughly 0.45%. The material was CXCR5- memory CD4+ T cells sorted from blood, obtained on the day of influenza vaccination. The source of these receptors is an adult who received the influenza vaccine. Each CDR3 is given with its conserved first and last residue. Fields, in order: clone size, D gene, J gene, V gene, CDR3 protein, CDR3 DNA. D genes are given only for firm matches. Only part of the rows carry a size: once, few, many, or a class if the clone is expanded.

once,.,TRBJ2-4,TRBV6-6,CASIDREVGKNIQYF,TGTGCCAGCATCGATAGGGAAGTTGGCAAAAACATTCAGTACTTC
once,.,TRBJ2-3,TRBV25-1,CASRGTGTDTQYF,TGTGCCAGCAGGGGGACGGGCACAGATACGCAGTATTTT
.,TRBD2,TRBJ2-4,TRBV5-1,CASRLAGGPDSKNIQYF,TGCGCCAGCAGACTAGCGGGGGGGCCCGATTCCAAAAACATTCAGTACTTC
.,.,TRBJ2-2,TRBV7-9,CASSVKRNTGELFF,TGTGCCAGCAGCGTCAAGCGGAACACCGGGGAGCTGTTTTTT
.,.,TRBJ1-1,TRBV29-1,CSVSPRLRGTEAFF,TGCAGCGTATCCCCGAGGCTGAGAGGCACTGAAGCTTTCTTT
.,.,TRBJ2-7,TRBV9,CASTIGMGSYEQYF,TGTGCCAGCACCATTGGAATGGGGTCCTACGAGCAGTACTTC
.,TRBD1,TRBJ1-5,TRBV19,CASSIEGQRPQHF,TGTGCCAGTAGTATAGAGGGACAGAGGCCCCAGCATTTT
.,.,TRBJ1-2,TRBV7-2,CASTHMSLYGYTF,TGTGCCAGCACCCATATGTCCCTCTATGGCTACACCTTC
few,TRBD1,TRBJ1-6,TRBV13,CASSLETYRGLPSYNSPLHF,TGTGCCAGCAGCTTAGAAACTTACAGGGGATTGCCCTCCTATAATTCACCCCTCCACTTT
.,TRBD1,TRBJ2-7,TRBV18,CASSINRGTYEQYF,TGTGCCAGCTCCATAAACAGGGGGACCTACGAGCAGTACTTC
.,TRBD1,TRBJ2-7,TRBV25-1,CASTTDRGDSYEQYF,TGTGCCAGCACCACCGACAGGGGCGATTCCTACGAGCAGTACTTC
.,TRBD1,TRBJ2-7,TRBV27,CASSLIGTEPSYEQYF,TGTGCCAGCAGTTTAATTGGGACAGAACCTTCCTACGAGCAGTACTTC
.,.,TRBJ1-2,TRBV29-1,CSVGGFVGYTF,TGCAGCGTCGGAGGATTTGTTGGCTACACCTTC
.,TRBD1,TRBJ1-1,TRBV4-3,CASTQGDTEAFF,TGCGCCAGTACCCAGGGGGACACTGAAGCTTTCTTT
few,.,TRBJ1-1,TRBV19,CASKRGADSTEAFF,TGTGCCAGCAAACGAGGGGCGGATAGCACTGAAGCTTTCTTT
.,.,TRBJ1-2,TRBV6-1,CACTSLAYGYTF,TGTGCCTGCACCAGTTTAGCCTATGGCTACACCTTC
.,TRBD1,TRBJ2-7,TRBV27,CASSLRRLRGSVYEQYF,TGTGCCAGCAGTTTACGACGGCTCAGGGGGTCCGTCTACGAGCAGTACTTC
once,TRBD1,TRBJ1-2,TRBV4-2,CASSLSDRGIYYGYTF,TGTGCCAGCAGCCTTTCGGACAGGGGCATTTACTATGGCTACACCTTC
.,TRBD1,TRBJ1-2,TRBV19,CASTSGQGANYGYTF,TGTGCCAGTACCTCAGGACAGGGCGCTAACTATGGCTACACCTTC
.,TRBD2,TRBJ2-5,TRBV4-3,CASSQARLAGQETQYF,TGCGCCAGCAGCCAAGCAAGGCTAGCGGGGCAGGAGACCCAGTACTTC
.,.,TRBJ1-5,TRBV27,CASSPHRGYSNQPQHF,TGTGCCAGCAGTCCTCACCGCGGGTATAGCAATCAGCCCCAGCATTTT
.,TRBD2,TRBJ2-2,TRBV29-1,CSVGLAGVTGELFF,TGCAGCGTTGGTCTAGCGGGGGTAACCGGGGAGCTGTTTTTT
.,TRBD1,TRBJ2-1,TRBV6-6,CASIPGGRNNEQFF,TGTGCCAGCATCCCAGGGGGCCGTAACAATGAGCAGTTCTTC
.,.,TRBJ1-2,TRBV4-1,CASSQQTPGLIWVYGYTF,TGCGCCAGCAGCCAACAAACGCCAGGTTTAATTTGGGTTTATGGCTACACCTTC
.,TRBD1,TRBJ2-3,TRBV11-3,CASSARQGEGTDTQYF,TGTGCCAGCAGCGCACGACAGGGGGAAGGCACAGATACGCAGTATTTT
.,.,TRBJ1-2,TRBV9,CASSAGIGFYGYTF,TGTGCCAGCAGCGCAGGTATTGGTTTCTATGGCTACACCTTC
.,.,TRBJ2-5,TRBV1,CTSSQPRGGVVGTQYF,TGCACCAGCAGCCAACCCAGAGGGGGGGTCGTTGGGACCCAGTACTTC
once,TRBD1,TRBJ2-3,TRBV6-1,CASSGFSGQGIDTQYF,TGTGCCAGCAGTGGCTTCTCGGGACAGGGGATAGATACGCAGTATTTT
few,.,TRBJ2-7,TRBV19,CASSIAGTSTYEQYF,TGTGCCAGTAGTATCGCCGGGACTTCAACCTACGAGCAGTACTTC
.,TRBD2,TRBJ2-7,TRBV11-2,CASSLVASGGYEQYF,TGTGCCAGCAGCTTAGTGGCTAGCGGGGGCTACGAGCAGTACTTC
.,.,TRBJ2-2,TRBV27,CASSLSVQRTGELFF,TGTGCCAGCAGTTTATCGGTGCAGCGCACCGGGGAGCTGTTTTTT
.,TRBD2,TRBJ2-7,TRBV4-3,CASSQDIVRWLAGGSPYEQYF,TGCGCCAGCAGCCAAGATATAGTGAGATGGCTAGCGGGGGGTTCGCCCTACGAGCAGTACTTC
.,.,TRBJ2-7,TRBV10-3,CAIGALDGYEQYF,TGTGCCATCGGGGCCCTGGACGGCTACGAGCAGTACTTC
.,TRBD1,TRBJ1-1,TRBV18,CASSPGTGYTEAFF,TGTGCCAGCTCGCCCGGGACAGGGTACACTGAAGCTTTCTTT
.,.,TRBJ1-1,TRBV10-3,CAIGRDMNTEAFF,TGTGCCATCGGGAGGGACATGAACACTGAAGCTTTCTTT
.,.,TRBJ1-2,TRBV5-1,CASRYLDGNYGYTF,TGCGCCAGCAGATATTTGGACGGGAACTATGGCTACACCTTC
.,TRBD2,TRBJ2-3,TRBV7-7,CASSLGVLAGPTDTQYF,TGTGCTAGCAGCCTAGGGGTCCTAGCGGGGCCCACAGATACGCAGTATTTT
.,.,TRBJ1-1,TRBV28,CASSLSNGNTEAFF,TGTGCCAGCAGTTTATCAAACGGGAACACTGAAGCTTTCTTT
.,.,TRBJ1-2,TRBV5-1,CASSLGYIVGYGYTF,TGCGCCAGCAGTCTTGGCTATATCGTAGGCTATGGCTACACCTTC
.,.,TRBJ2-5,TRBV6-6,CASSYSGTQETQYF,TGTGCCAGCAGTTACTCCGGGACCCAAGAGACCCAGTACTTC